One and the same sample provided the 20 T cell receptor beta chains below, sequenced in a study of a mutant IDH1 vaccine in newly diagnosed glioma. Regarding time point: week 5, during vaccination. The study gave 300 ug of mutant IDH1 20-mer peptide per vaccine dose, with topical imiquimod. These receptors lack a known antigen. The assay was immunoSEQ multiplex PCR, and TCRdb's table has in-frame clones only and misses some. The sample has just under 80,000 clones, over 75% seen once. Here the sequenced sample was PBMCs, taken from a glioma patient whose treatment included an IDH1 peptide vaccine. The receptors were gathered from a woman aged 50 to 65 with glioma.

The genes are TRBV29-1 and TRBJ2-5, with D perhaps matching TRBD2 (6 bases). Germline loops: CDR1 SQVTM, CDR2 ANQGSEA. CDR3 length: 12 residues. V lost 3 bases to trimming and J lost 4 bases, with 9 bases between them. In DNA, the CDR3 is TGCAGCGTTGAGTCCGGGGGAGAGACCCAGTACTTC. Translating gives CSVESGGETQYF. Together with reference TRBV29-1 and TRBJ2-5, the CDR3 gives the full variable domain: SAVISQKPSRDICQRGTSLTIQCQVDSQVTMMFWYRQQPGQSLTLIATANQGSEATYESGFVIDKFPISRPNLTFSTLTVSNMSPEDSSIYLCSVESGGETQYFGPGTRLLVL.

The chain is built from TRBV5-4 and TRBJ1-3; D uncertain. V lost 4 bases and J lost 4, with 18 bases in between. The CDR3 is made up of 16 amino acids. CDR1 is SGHNT and CDR2 is YYREEE in the germline V gene (reference sequence). CDR3 DNA sequence: TGTGCCAGCAGCCACAGAGGCAAAGGGTCGGGAAACACCATATATTTT. This translates into CASSHRGKGSGNTIYF. The entire variable domain, with the rest obtained from reference TRBV5-4 and TRBJ1-3, is as follows: ETGVTQSPTHLIKTRGQQVTLRCSSQSGHNTVSWYQQALGQGPQFIFQYYREEENGRGNFPPRFSGLQFPNYSSELNVNALELDDSALYLCASSHRGKGSGNTIYFGEGSWLTVV.

This CDR3 reads CASSEGRLATNEKLFF. The CDR3, as DNA: TGTGCCAGCAGTGAAGGCAGATTGGCTACTAATGAAAAACTGTTTTTT. V usage is TRBV2 and J usage is TRBJ1-4; D ambiguous. The V gene lost 1 base and the J gene lost 2 bases, with 11 bases spanning the gap. This CDR3 is built from 16 residues. Per the germline V gene, CDR1 is SNHLY and CDR2 is FYNNEI.

The V call is TRBV28, the J call TRBJ1-1; no reliable D call. The CDR3 is 12 amino acids. V lost 3 bases, J lost 4 bases, and 6 bases lay in between. CDR1 MDHEN and CDR2 SYDVKM come from the germline V gene. The CDR3 region is CASSFEGTEAFF. The CDR3 DNA sequence: TGTGCCAGCAGTTTCGAGGGCACTGAAGCTTTCTTT.

The chain combines TRBV5-1 with TRBJ1-3; no reliable D call. Trimming left V 0 bases short and J 0 bases short, with 7 bases between. Per the germline V gene, CDR1 is SGHRS and CDR2 is YFSETQ. The CDR3 is 15 residues long. The CDR3 nucleotides are TGCGCCAGCAGCTTGGACGGAAGCTCTGGAAACACCATATATTTT. Translating it yields CASSLDGSSGNTIYF.

The chain links TRBV30 to TRBJ2-3; the D gene is possibly TRBD2 (5 bases). This CDR3 is built from 13 residues. Germline V gene data show CDR1 as GTSNPN and CDR2 as SVGIG (reference sequence). The V end lost 3 bases, the J end lost 4 bases, and 11 bases lay between the germline ends. The CDR3 region is CAWSWGEADTQYF. In DNA, the CDR3 is TGTGCCTGGAGCTGGGGAGAGGCAGATACGCAGTATTTT.

The rearrangement uses TRBV18 and TRBJ2-7; possibly TRBD1 or TRBD2 for D (5 bases each). This CDR3 contains 13 residues. Trimming shortened V by 4 bases and J by 6 bases, and 13 bases separated the two germline ends. Germline V gene sequence: CDR1 KGHSH, CDR2 LQKENI. CDR3 coding DNA: TGTGCCAGCTCACGGGACCCCGAAGCCGAGCAGTACTTC. As protein: CASSRDPEAEQYF.

The sample holds one count of this clone. The chain is built from TRBV29-1 and TRBJ1-2; no clear D gene. The length of the CDR3 is 14 residues. V was pared by 0 bases and J by 4 bases, with 12 bases between. Germline CDR1 reads SQVTM; CDR2 reads ANQGSEA. The chain's CDR3 is CSVEDLKIGYGYTF. The DNA of the CDR3 is TGCAGCGTTGAAGATCTTAAGATTGGCTATGGCTACACCTTC.

This clone occurred a few times. This sequence joins TRBV4-1 and TRBJ1-2; 7 positions match TRBD1. The germline gives CDR1 MGHRA, CDR2 YSYEKL. The CDR3 is 16 residues long. The V segment lost 1 base and the J segment 4 bases; nucleotides outside the gene matches: 9. CDR3: CASSQGATGVRYGYTF. The CDR3 DNA is TGCGCCAGCAGCCAAGGCGCCACAGGGGTTCGCTATGGCTACACCTTC.

The chain links TRBV11-2 to TRBJ2-3, with D perhaps matching TRBD1 (6 bases). In germline, CDR1 is SGHAT, CDR2 FQNNGV. This CDR3 is 18 amino acids long. V was clipped by 5 bases and J by 2 bases, with 23 bases between them. This CDR3 is CASSQERGSGRHTDTQYF. The CDR3 DNA follows: TGTGCCAGCAGCCAGGAGAGGGGGAGCGGAAGGCACACAGATACGCAGTATTTT. Variable domain in full (rest from reference TRBV11-2 and TRBJ2-3): EAGVAQSPRYKIIEKRQSVAFWCNPISGHATLYWYQQILGQGPKLLIQFQNNGVVDDSQLPKDRFSAERLKGVDSTLKIQPAKLEDSAVYLCASSQERGSGRHTDTQYFGPGTRLTVL.

This rearrangement joins TRBV2 to TRBJ2-5; unclear D gene. The CDR3 is 11 residues long. V shed 9 bases and J shed 2 bases, with 7 bases lying between them. In germline, CDR1 is SNHLY, CDR2 FYNNEI. The CDR3 DNA reads TGTGCCAGTACAGAACAAGAGACCCAGTACTTC. Translating it yields CASTEQETQYF.

This rearrangement joins TRBV19 to TRBJ2-7; maybe TRBD2 (5 bases). The CDR3 contains 18 residues. CDR1 is LNHDA and CDR2 is SQIVND in the germline V gene (reference sequence). Deletions cut 6 bases from V and 2 bases from J, with 26 bases between. CDR3 in DNA: TGTGCCAGTAGCCCAATCCGGAGCAGCGTGGGAGCGCCCTACGAGCAGTACTTC. Its translation is CASSPIRSSVGAPYEQYF.

CDR3 sequence reads: CASSSGQGAHEQYF. DNA of the CDR3: TGCGCCAGCAGCTCTGGACAGGGGGCCCACGAGCAGTACTTC. The chain employs TRBV5-1 and TRBJ2-7; TRBD1 matches 11 bases. The CDR3 covers 14 residues. CDR1 and CDR2 from the germline V gene are SGHRS and YFSETQ. V shed 3 bases, J shed 5 bases, and the junction held 4 bases outside the gene matches.

The J gene is TRBJ2-2, the V gene TRBV27, with TRBD2 matching 8 bases. The CDR3 extends over 16 amino acids. V shed 6 bases, J shed 5 bases, and the junction held 11 bases outside the gene matches. Germline values: CDR1 MNHEY, CDR2 SMNVEV (reference sequence). CDR3 in DNA: TGTGCCAGCAGAGCCCCGGGACTAGTGGGGACCGGGGAGCTGTTTTTT. Translation gives CASRAPGLVGTGELFF.

CDR3 region: CASSPSPRGQETQYF. CDR3 nucleotides: TGCGCCAGCAGCCCCTCACCTCGGGGCCAAGAGACCCAGTACTTC. This chain joins TRBV4-1 and TRBJ2-5; maybe TRBD2 (5 bases). Germline CDR1 reads MGHRA; CDR2 reads YSYEKL. CDR3 size: 15 residues. V lost 4 bases and J 1 base, leaving 13 bases between the germline ends.

This sequence joins TRBV5-1 and TRBJ2-1; TRBD1 matches 8 bases. The ends lost 0 bases at V and 8 bases at J; junction bases unmatched: 7. Germline V gene data show CDR1 as SGHRS and CDR2 as YFSETQ. The CDR3 is 15 residues long. CDR3 in amino acids: CASSLDRGRIDEQFF. The CDR3 DNA reads as TGCGCCAGCAGCTTGGACAGGGGGAGGATCGATGAGCAGTTCTTC.

The chain employs TRBV15 and TRBJ2-2; no definite D call. V was cut by 4 bases and J by 3 bases, with 9 bases left in between. Germline V CDR1 and CDR2: LNHNV, YYDKDF (reference sequence). The CDR3 extends over 14 amino acids. CDR3 coding DNA: TGTGCCACCAGCACCCAGTCTTACACCGGGGAGCTGTTTTTT. It codes for CATSTQSYTGELFF.

V and J are TRBV28 and TRBJ2-7; D unclear. This CDR3 is 13 amino acids long. V was shortened by 5 bases and J by 4 bases, with 12 bases between the two germline ends. Looked up from germline, CDR1 is MDHEN and CDR2 is SYDVKM. Here the CDR3 reads CASSPGLLYEQYF. The CDR3, as DNA: TGTGCCAGCAGTCCGGGTCTGCTTTACGAGCAGTACTTC.

The V call is TRBV18, the J call TRBJ1-2; D may be TRBD1 (6 bases). V dropped 4 bases and J dropped 5 bases, with 17 bases sitting between them. The CDR3 consists of 15 residues. Germline CDR1 reads KGHSH; CDR2 reads LQKENI. CDR3 in amino acids: CASSLGGPDAYGYTF. CDR3 nucleotides: TGTGCCAGCTCACTCGGGGGCCCGGACGCTTATGGCTACACCTTC.

The chain links TRBV11-2 to TRBJ2-1, with 8 bases identical to TRBD2. The CDR3 totals 14 residues. Trimming at V came to 11 bases and at J to 4 bases, leaving 10 bases not matched to a gene. The V gene's germline CDR1 is SGHAT and CDR2 FQNNGV. As DNA, the CDR3 is TGTGCCGGGGGATTTAGCGGGGTATACAATGAGCAGTTCTTC. Its translation: CAGGFSGVYNEQFF.